This passage covers 32 T cell receptor beta chains from one sample sequenced in a study of early T cells in non-severe SARS-CoV-2 infection. Each CDR3 protein is one row after TCRdb ran MiXCR on the 5' RACE reads. Altogether tens of thousands of distinct CDR3 sequences are present, more than 10% being singletons, with the ten largest covering 4% to 5.5%. Material for sequencing was whole blood. The receptor set was obtained from an adult who was a healthcare worker with PCR-confirmed SARS-CoV-2 infection or an uninfected control (not recorded which).

The gene calls are TRBV28 and TRBJ2-7; perhaps D is TRBD1 or TRBD2 (6 bases each). V was pared by 3 bases and J by 6 bases, with 15 bases between. The CDR3 has 14 amino acids. Germline CDR1 MDHEN, CDR2 SYDVKM. CDR3 protein: CASSFRGEGCEQYF. The CDR3 DNA reads TGTGCCAGCAGTTTTAGGGGGGAAGGTTGCGAGCAGTACTTC.

The chain carries TRBV12-5 and TRBJ2-1; 9 bases match TRBD2. V lost 1 base to trimming and J lost 7 bases; unmatched junction nucleotides: 8. The CDR3 runs to 16 residues. From germline, CDR1 is LGHNT and CDR2 FRNRAP. CDR3: CASGLATGTSRNEQFF. DNA of the CDR3: TGTGCTAGTGGTTTGGCCACCGGGACTAGCAGGAATGAGCAGTTCTTC.

This clonotype was recorded many times. V is TRBV7-9 and J is TRBJ2-7; no firm D call. The CDR3 length is 14 residues. Trimming shortened V by 2 bases and J by 2 bases, and 10 bases separated the two germline ends. Germline V gives CDR1 SEHNR, CDR2 FQNEAQ (reference sequence). This chain's CDR3 is CASSLLQPPYEQYF. The CDR3 coding sequence is TGTGCCAGCAGCTTATTGCAGCCCCCCTACGAGCAGTACTTC.

This clonotype was found many times. V is TRBV29-1 and J is TRBJ2-1; weak D call: TRBD1 (6 bases). This CDR3 contains 16 residues. Germline-derived CDR1 and CDR2 are SQVTM and ANQGSEA. V was clipped by 0 bases and J by 5 bases, with 17 bases between them. CDR3 amino acids: CSVEDRDTGINNEQFF. In DNA form, the CDR3 reads TGCAGCGTTGAAGATCGAGATACAGGGATTAACAATGAGCAGTTCTTC.

The rearrangement uses TRBV11-2 and TRBJ2-2, with 10 bases matching TRBD1. The CDR3 loop spans 15 amino acids. Losses at the gene ends were 6 bases for V and 6 bases for J; bases not matched to a gene: 7. Germline CDR1 SGHAT, CDR2 FQNNGV. The CDR3 bases are TGTGCCAGCAGGGTGGACAGGGGGAAGTCCGGGGAGCTGTTTTTT. Translating it yields CASRVDRGKSGELFF.

The chain employs TRBV20-1 and TRBJ1-2; 7 bases fit TRBD1. The germline V gene encodes CDR1 DFQATT and CDR2 SNEGSKA (reference sequence). The junction had 11 bases not matched to a gene; V was cut back by 6 bases and J by 7 bases. There are 13 residues in the CDR3. CDR3 bases: TGCAGTGCGGCAAGACAGGGACCCTCTGGCTACACCTTC. Its protein is CSAARQGPSGYTF.

This clonotype was recorded at least ten times. The junction and the germline gene differ at one end; a read error may be behind it. The V and J genes are TRBV2 and TRBJ2-3; TRBD1 might be the D (5 bases). The CDR3 is 15 amino acids. Germline assignment: CDR1 SNHLY and CDR2 FYNNEI. The CDR3 sequence: CASSESGASTDTQYF. The CDR3 DNA reads TGTGCAAGCAGTGAATCTGGGGCCAGCACAGATACGCAGTATTTT.

V is TRBV30 and J is TRBJ1-2; D is unresolved. Germline CDR1 is GTSNPN and CDR2 is SVGIG (reference sequence). V gave up 0 bases and J gave up 8 bases, with 13 bases separating them. This CDR3 is built from 13 residues. The CDR3 sequence: CAWSVIGSAGYTF. CDR3 nucleotide sequence: TGTGCCTGGAGTGTTATAGGGTCGGCGGGCTACACCTTC.

This clonotype has more than one count but fewer than ten. The CDR3 DNA is TGTGCCAGCAGTTTAAGGGGGAGCGGGCAGTACTTC. It yields the protein CASSLRGSGQYF. The chain couples TRBV28 to TRBJ2-7; D perhaps matches TRBD1 (6 bases). V lost 2 bases to trimming and J lost 9 bases, with 11 bases between them. From germline, CDR1 is MDHEN and CDR2 SYDVKM. CDR3 length equals 12 residues.

This clonotype has ten or more counts. This chain connects TRBV6-4 to TRBJ2-3; D might be TRBD1 (6 bases). Trimming pared 3 bases from V and 2 bases from J, leaving 9 bases between. The CDR3 spans 14 residues. Germline V gene lookup returns CDR1 MRHNA and CDR2 SNTAGT. In DNA, the CDR3 is TGTGCCAGCAGTGAAGGGACAAACACAGATACGCAGTATTTT. Translation gives CASSEGTNTDTQYF.

This clonotype was detected many times. V is TRBV6-5 and J is TRBJ2-2; 11 nucleotides match TRBD2. Trimming at V came to 2 bases and at J to 6 bases, leaving 8 bases not matched to a gene. CDR1 MNHEY and CDR2 SVGAGI come from the germline V gene. The CDR3 runs 17 residues. CDR3 loop: CASSYGASGRRAGELFF. The DNA for the CDR3 is TGTGCCAGCAGTTACGGGGCTAGCGGGAGGCGCGCCGGGGAGCTGTTTTTT.

This clonotype has a count of ten or more. This rearrangement joins TRBV10-3 to TRBJ2-1; D may be TRBD1 or TRBD2 (5 bases each). Trimming stripped 11 bases from V and 5 bases from J, with 19 bases between. CDR1 ENHRY and CDR2 SYGVKD come from the germline V gene. The CDR3 has 14 residues. CDR3 sequence: CAVRGPLVDNEQFF. The CDR3 DNA reads as TGTGCCGTTCGGGGACCTTTAGTAGACAATGAGCAGTTCTTC.

This clonotype was observed at least ten times. V usage is TRBV20-1 and J usage is TRBJ2-1, with a possible D match to TRBD2 (5 bases). Trimming stripped 1 base from V and 5 bases from J, with 18 bases between. The CDR3 sequence is 16 residues long. Germline V lookup: CDR1 DFQATT, CDR2 SNEGSKA (reference sequence). This CDR3 is CSARGFAGWVNNEQFF. CDR3 DNA: TGCAGTGCTAGAGGGTTTGCGGGTTGGGTTAACAATGAGCAGTTCTTC.

This clonotype occurred many times. The chain couples TRBV5-1 to TRBJ2-1, with 8 bases lining up with TRBD2. The CDR3 sequence is 14 residues long. CDR1 is SGHRS and CDR2 is YFSETQ in the germline V gene. V was clipped by 5 bases and J by 7 bases; unmatched bases: 8. The CDR3: CASSGSGTGNEQFF. In nucleotides, the CDR3 is TGCGCCAGCAGTGGTAGCGGGACGGGTAATGAGCAGTTCTTC.

The J gene is TRBJ2-2, the V gene TRBV29-1; D ambiguous. Germline CDR1 is SQVTM and CDR2 is ANQGSEA. This CDR3 comprises 15 residues. V was clipped by 4 bases and J by 2 bases, with 14 bases between them. Written as DNA, the CDR3 is TGCAGCGTTGGTCATGGTGGAGCTAACACCGGGGAGCTGTTTTTT. This gives the protein CSVGHGGANTGELFF.

This clonotype was seen ten or more times. This chain uses TRBV6-1 with TRBJ2-7, with 7 bases identical to TRBD2. V shed 6 bases and J 2 bases; nucleotides not matched to a gene: 4. The CDR3 runs to 13 residues. CDR1 is MNHNS, CDR2 SASEGT, per germline. For the CDR3, the DNA is TGTGCCAGCAGCCGGGACTACCCCTACGAGCAGTACTTC. It specifies CASSRDYPYEQYF.

The chain employs TRBV30 and TRBJ2-3; D gene uncertain. The CDR3 is 14 amino acids. The germline V gene encodes CDR1 GTSNPN and CDR2 SVGIG (reference sequence). Trimming cost V 0 bases and J 0 bases, with 7 bases left between them. This chain's CDR3 is CAWSVSQSTDTQYF. Here the CDR3 DNA reads TGTGCCTGGAGTGTATCACAGAGCACAGATACGCAGTATTTT.

There are a few counts of this clonotype. This sequence joins TRBV2 and TRBJ2-7; 11 bases line up with TRBD1. Germline values: CDR1 SNHLY, CDR2 FYNNEI. There are 13 residues in the CDR3. The junction had 7 bases not matched to a gene; V was cut back by 10 bases and J by 5 bases. This CDR3 is CATRTGGPHEQYF. CDR3 sequence (DNA): TGTGCCACACGGACAGGGGGCCCCCACGAGCAGTACTTC.

This clonotype was recorded a few times. The chain recombines TRBV12-3 or TRBV12-4 with TRBJ2-1, with 10 positions matching TRBD2. This CDR3 contains 15 residues. V shed 3 bases, J shed 10 bases, and the junction held 9 bases outside the gene matches. The CDR3 DNA is TGTGCCAGCAGTTTGCGGCGGACTAGCGGTAGCGAGCAGTTCTTC. Its protein product is CASSLRRTSGSEQFF.

This clonotype was found many times. The rearrangement links TRBV6-1 to TRBJ2-6; D unresolved. V was cut by 10 bases and J by 2 bases, with 12 bases left in between. CDR1 and CDR2 from the germline V gene are MNHNS and SASEGT. The CDR3 sequence is 14 residues long. The CDR3 DNA reads TGTGCCATCACCCGGGCCGCTGGGGCCAACGTCCTGACTTTC. It is translated as CAITRAAGANVLTF.

V is TRBV7-9 and J is TRBJ2-1; D remains unclear. The CDR3 has 16 amino acids. The germline CDR1 and CDR2 sequences are SEHNR and FQNEAQ (reference sequence). Trimming left V 6 bases short and J 2 bases short, with 17 bases between. The CDR3 region has the DNA TGTGCCAGCAGTTTCTGGGTATCGAACCCCTACAATGAGCAGTTCTTC. This translates into CASSFWVSNPYNEQFF.

The table lists this clonotype with a few counts. The gene calls are TRBV29-1 and TRBJ2-3; 7 bases agree with TRBD2. Per germline, CDR1 SQVTM and CDR2 ANQGSEA. This CDR3 region has 14 residues. Germline trimming cut 4 bases from V and 0 bases from J; bases unmatched to any gene: 4. The CDR3 protein is CSVGGSGSTDTQYF. In nucleotides, the CDR3 is TGCAGCGTTGGAGGTAGCGGGAGCACAGATACGCAGTATTTT.

The chain combines TRBV19 with TRBJ2-2; 9 nucleotides agree with TRBD1. The CDR3 is 16 amino acids. The ends lost 3 bases at V and 9 bases at J; junction bases unmatched: 11. CDR1 is LNHDA and CDR2 is SQIVND in the germline V gene (reference sequence). In DNA, the CDR3 is TGTGCCAGTAGTATTGAGACAGGGGGTGTACGGCGGGAGCTGTTTTTT. Translating gives CASSIETGGVRRELFF.

This chain joins TRBV7-9 and TRBJ2-7; TRBD1 matches 8 bases. The ends lost 6 bases at V and 5 bases at J; junction bases unmatched: 6. Germline CDR1 reads SEHNR; CDR2 reads FQNEAQ (reference sequence). The CDR3 loop spans 13 amino acids. The CDR3 sequence is CASSLGQVNEQYF. The DNA for the CDR3 is TGTGCCAGCAGTTTGGGACAGGTCAACGAGCAGTACTTC.

This clonotype was observed at least ten times. V usage is TRBV7-9 and J usage is TRBJ1-1, with TRBD1 matching 8 bases. CDR1 and CDR2 from the germline V gene are SEHNR and FQNEAQ (reference sequence). The J segment lost 5 bases and the V segment lost 5 bases, leaving 7 bases of the junction unmatched. The CDR3 spans 14 residues. For the CDR3, the DNA is TGTGCCAGCAGCATCCGGGACAGGAGGACTGAAGCTTTCTTT. Translation: CASSIRDRRTEAFF.

The rearrangement joins TRBV20-1 to TRBJ2-4, with TRBD2 matching over 7 bases. This CDR3 is 15 amino acids long. J lost 10 bases, V lost 7 bases, and 19 bases had no gene match. Germline V gene sequence: CDR1 DFQATT, CDR2 SNEGSKA (reference sequence). Here the CDR3 DNA reads TGCAGTGGTCTTAAGAGGGAGGGGCCCATTGATATTCAGTACTTC. It encodes CSGLKREGPIDIQYF.

This rearrangement joins TRBV19 to TRBJ1-5; no clear D gene. This CDR3 spans 15 amino acids. Germline CDR1 is LNHDA and CDR2 is SQIVND (reference sequence). V was trimmed by 5 bases and J by 0 bases, leaving 11 bases between them. The CDR3 DNA sequence: TGTGCCAGTAGTCCCCGGACGGGTAGCAATCAGCCCCAGCATTTT. The encoded protein is CASSPRTGSNQPQHF.

This clonotype was recorded many times. The chain employs TRBV27 and TRBJ2-1, with unresolved D. The CDR3 extends over 11 amino acids. Trimming removed 6 bases at V and 4 bases at J, with 4 bases between. Germline loops: CDR1 MNHEY, CDR2 SMNVEV (reference sequence). Here the CDR3 DNA reads TGTGCCAGCAGCCGATACAATGAGCAGTTCTTC. Translating it yields CASSRYNEQFF.

The chain uses TRBV29-1 and TRBJ1-3, with TRBD1 as a possible D gene (5 bases). This CDR3 has 17 residues. Trimming stripped 2 bases from V and 2 bases from J, with 19 bases between. The germline CDR1 and CDR2 sequences are SQVTM and ANQGSEA. DNA of the CDR3: TGCAGCGTTGAATTTGGGGACCCCCCCGGGGCTGGAAACACCATATATTTT. It encodes CSVEFGDPPGAGNTIYF.

There are a few counts of this clonotype. The chain joins TRBV7-8 to TRBJ2-1; the match to TRBD2 covers 11 bases. Germline CDR1 and CDR2: SGHVS and FQNEAQ. With 2 bases clipped from V and 6 bases from J, the junction kept 3 bases outside the gene matches. The CDR3 has 15 amino acids. The CDR3 reads CASSLRLAGINEQFF. In nucleotides, the CDR3 is TGTGCCAGCAGCTTAAGACTAGCGGGGATCAATGAGCAGTTCTTC.

This clonotype has a handful of counts. The chain combines TRBV20-1 with TRBJ1-2, with D unresolved. The CDR3 is 14 amino acids. Germline V lookup: CDR1 DFQATT, CDR2 SNEGSKA (reference sequence). The CDR3 region has the DNA TGCAGCTCAACCCTCCCTCTCGTGGACTATGGCTACACCTTC. As protein: CSSTLPLVDYGYTF.

This clonotype was counted a few times. The rearrangement joins TRBV29-1 to TRBJ1-1; D not certain. CDR1 is SQVTM, CDR2 ANQGSEA, per germline. V was cut by 0 bases and J by 11 bases, with 13 bases left in between. The CDR3 consists of 12 residues. This CDR3 reads CSVEDLGLAAFF. CDR3 nucleotide sequence: TGCAGCGTTGAAGATTTAGGGTTGGCGGCTTTCTTT.